A single sample gave rise to the 17 T cell receptor beta chains below, sequenced in a study. TCRdb used MiXCR to reprocess the 5' RACE reads, holding one entry per CDR3 protein. The repertoire holds about 50,000 distinct CDR3 sequences, with 28% as singletons. Sequencing was carried out using naive CD4+ T cells sorted from blood. The subset denotes: naive CD4+ T cells, CD4+CD45RA+CD25-. The receptors shown here come from a female donor with breast cancer.

V gene TRBV4-1 combines with J gene TRBJ1-2; no clear D gene. Germline CDR1 and CDR2: MGHRA and YSYEKL. Trimming cost V 0 bases and J 2 bases, with 13 bases left between them. The CDR3 length is 16 residues. The CDR3 DNA sequence: TGCGCCAGCAGCCAAGATTTGGCTAAATTAAACTATGGCTACACCTTC. This translates into CASSQDLAKLNYGYTF.

This clonotype occurred many times. The rearrangement uses TRBV4-2 and TRBJ1-1; D ambiguous. CDR1 and CDR2 (germline): LGHNA, YNFKEQ. The CDR3 extends over 15 amino acids. V was trimmed by 0 bases and J by 5 bases, leaving 13 bases between them. This CDR3 is CASSQDRTLGTEAFF. As DNA, the CDR3 is TGTGCCAGCAGCCAAGATAGGACCCTAGGTACTGAAGCTTTCTTT.

J is TRBJ2-5 and V is TRBV12-3 or TRBV12-4; 14 bases align to TRBD2. J lost 1 base, V lost 5 bases, and 6 bases had no gene match. The CDR3 length is 17 residues. The CDR3 reads CASSTGTSGRPQETQYF. CDR3 bases: TGTGCCAGCAGTACCGGGACTAGCGGGAGACCCCAAGAGACCCAGTACTTC.

The CDR3: CSVEGTDQETQYF. The CDR3 DNA sequence: TGCAGCGTTGAAGGGACGGACCAAGAGACCCAGTACTTC. V and J are TRBV29-1 and TRBJ2-5; D is uncertain. Between the trimmed V and J ends, which lost 1 base and 0 bases, there was a span of 6 bases. The CDR3 is made up of 13 amino acids. Germline loops: CDR1 SQVTM, CDR2 ANQGSEA.

The table lists this clonotype with a few counts. The chain combines TRBV29-1 with TRBJ2-7; the D call may be TRBD1 or TRBD2 (5 bases each). Per the germline V gene, CDR1 is SQVTM and CDR2 is ANQGSEA. The CDR3 covers 15 residues. V lost 4 bases and J lost 3, with 19 bases in between. In DNA, the CDR3 is TGCAGCGTTGGGGGCCTCGGGTCGGGGATCTACGAGCAGTACTTC. Residues: CSVGGLGSGIYEQYF.

This clonotype was observed a few times. The J gene is TRBJ1-5, the V gene TRBV10-1; D gene ambiguous. This CDR3 spans 14 amino acids. In germline, CDR1 is WNHNN, CDR2 SYGVQD (reference sequence). V lost 10 bases and J 5 bases, leaving 18 bases between the germline ends. The CDR3 region has the DNA TGCGCCACCGAGGGTGTGAGGCAGGATCAGCCCCAGCATTTT. Amino acid sequence: CATEGVRQDQPQHF.

This clonotype was observed many times. J is TRBJ2-7 and V is TRBV7-2; D remains ambiguous. Germline CDR1 reads SGHTA; CDR2 reads FQGNSA. V lost 5 bases to trimming and J lost 2 bases, with 7 bases between them. The CDR3 consists of 12 residues. CDR3 region: CASSHDTYEQYF. CDR3 in DNA: TGTGCCAGCAGCCATGACACCTACGAGCAGTACTTC.

V and J are TRBV5-6 and TRBJ2-1; TRBD2 is a possible D gene (6 bases). The CDR3 contains 16 residues. V was trimmed by 3 bases and J by 2 bases, leaving 15 bases between them. Germline V CDR1 and CDR2: SGHDT, YYEEEE. For the CDR3, the DNA is TGTGCCAGCAGCTCCATTTTCGGGAGACCCTACAATGAGCAGTTCTTC. Translation gives CASSSIFGRPYNEQFF. Supplemented by reference TRBV5-6 and TRBJ2-1, the full variable domain reads DAGVTQSPTHLIKTRGQQVTLRCSPKSGHDTVSWYQQALGQGPQFIFQYYEEEERQRGNFPDRFSGHQFPNYSSELNVNALLLGDSALYLCASSSIFGRPYNEQFFGPGTRLTVL.

This clonotype has a handful of counts. V and J are TRBV6-2 or TRBV6-3 and TRBJ2-7; no definite D call. Germline V gene sequence: CDR1 MNHEY, CDR2 SVGEGT. V shed 2 bases and J shed 4 bases, with 12 bases lying between them. The CDR3 has 14 residues. Here the CDR3 DNA reads TGTGCCAGCAGTTACCCCATGGGTCGTTACGAGCAGTACTTC. Translated: CASSYPMGRYEQYF.

This clonotype was found a few times. The gene calls are TRBV7-9 and TRBJ1-1; D unclear. The germline V gene encodes CDR1 SEHNR and CDR2 FQNEAQ (reference sequence). Trimming cost V 3 bases and J 0 bases, with 8 bases left between them. There are 14 residues in the CDR3. CDR3 loop: CASSFTQVNTEAFF. The CDR3 region has the DNA TGTGCCAGCAGCTTTACGCAGGTGAACACTGAAGCTTTCTTT.

Concerning this clonotype itself: The junction shows a germline mismatch at one end, possibly a read error. This sequence joins TRBV9 and TRBJ2-1; TRBD1 is a possible D gene (6 bases). CDR3 length: 14 residues. Germline V gene sequence: CDR1 SGDLS, CDR2 YYNGEE. CDR3 DNA: TGTACCAGCAGCGTACAGGGAAACTACAATGAGCAGTTCTTC. Its protein is CTSSVQGNYNEQFF.

V and J are TRBV7-2 and TRBJ1-2; 12 positions match TRBD1. The CDR3 runs to 15 residues. Germline lookup yields CDR1 SGHTA and CDR2 FQGNSA. After removal of 5 bases from V and 4 bases from J, the junction contained 5 bases not matched to a gene. The CDR3 loop is CASSRDRGQGYGYTF. For the CDR3, the DNA is TGTGCCAGCAGCCGGGACAGGGGGCAAGGCTATGGCTACACCTTC.

In this sample, this clonotype turned up many times. The V gene is TRBV4-2, the J gene TRBJ2-2; 7 bases line up with TRBD2. This CDR3 is 15 amino acids long. From germline, CDR1 is LGHNA and CDR2 YNFKEQ. V shed 4 bases, J shed 1 base, and the junction held 3 bases outside the gene matches. DNA of the CDR3: TGTGCCAGCAGCCCAGCTAGCGGGAACACCGGGGAGCTGTTTTTT. It codes for CASSPASGNTGELFF.

The chain recombines TRBV13 with TRBJ1-1; 9 nucleotides align to TRBD1. Germline V gives CDR1 PRHDT, CDR2 FYEKMQ (reference sequence). The CDR3 is 14 amino acids. Trimming removed 5 bases from V and 9 bases from J; junction bases left unmatched: 10. The CDR3 is CASSEQDRGFKAFF. CDR3 bases: TGTGCCAGCAGCGAACAAGACAGGGGGTTTAAAGCTTTCTTT.

The rearrangement links TRBV4-1 to TRBJ2-7; no reliable D call. Germline CDR1 is MGHRA and CDR2 is YSYEKL. The ends were cut back, 1 base at V and 4 bases at J, with 14 bases in the middle. The CDR3 has 15 amino acids. CDR3 nucleotides: TGCGCCAGCAGCCAAGTTTCCGCTCCCGCTTACGAGCAGTACTTC. Its translation is CASSQVSAPAYEQYF.

In regard to this clonotype: The junction does not match germline at one end; this may be a read error. V is TRBV12-3 or TRBV12-4 and J is TRBJ2-2, with a tentative D call TRBD2 (5 bases). CDR3 length: 12 residues. The CDR3 DNA is TGTGCCAGCAGCCGGTACACCGGGGAGCTGCTTTTT. Its translation: CASSRYTGELLF.

The genes are TRBV9 and TRBJ1-2; the match to TRBD1 covers 7 bases. The J segment lost 3 bases and the V segment lost 4 bases, leaving 6 bases of the junction unmatched. Germline values: CDR1 SGDLS, CDR2 YYNGEE. The CDR3 length is 14 residues. The CDR3, as DNA: TGTGCCAGCAGCTCCTACAGGGGAGACTATGGCTACACCTTC. It specifies CASSSYRGDYGYTF. Complete variable domain (other parts from reference TRBV9 and TRBJ1-2): DSGVTQTPKHLITATGQRVTLRCSPRSGDLSVYWYQQSLDQGLQFLIQYYNGEERAKGNILERFSAQQFPDLHSELNLSSLELGDSALYFCASSSYRGDYGYTFGSGTRLTVV.